A single sample is the source of the 15 T cell receptor beta chains below, sequenced in a study of shared clonotypes between healthy human individuals. Here immunoSEQ multiplex PCR was the method, and the copy in TCRdb shows in-frame clones only, minus some. The sample holds about 560,000 clones, roughly four fifths seen once. The sequenced sample consisted of PBMCs. These receptors came from a woman aged 40-49 years in good health. Some clones in this sample may be carry-over from other donors' samples.

The chain links TRBV9 to TRBJ1-2; 11 nucleotides line up with TRBD1. The V gene's germline CDR1 is SGDLS and CDR2 YYNGEE. The CDR3 contains 14 residues. After removal of 2 bases from V and 5 bases from J, the junction contained 2 bases not matched to a gene. CDR3 loop: CASSVGQGAYGYTF. For the CDR3, the DNA is TGTGCCAGCAGCGTTGGACAGGGGGCGTATGGCTACACCTTC.

The chain employs TRBV4-1 and TRBJ1-2, with 9 bases fitting TRBD1. Germline V gene sequence: CDR1 MGHRA, CDR2 YSYEKL. This CDR3 is built from 18 residues. The ends lost 4 bases at V and 0 bases at J; junction bases unmatched: 12. CDR3 sequence: CASSPDRDRVGPNYGYTF. The CDR3 DNA follows: TGCGCCAGCAGCCCAGACCGGGACAGGGTGGGACCTAACTATGGCTACACCTTC.

For this clone: This sequence may be a read error, since a much larger clone differs from it by one base. Within the sample, other DNA sequences also encode this same CDR3. J is TRBJ2-1 and V is TRBV7-9; D is uncertain. The CDR3 has 12 residues. Germline V gene lookup returns CDR1 SEHNR and CDR2 FQNEAQ (reference sequence). V lost 2 bases and J 3 bases, leaving 2 bases between the germline ends. CDR3 sequence reads: CASSLSYNEQFF. CDR3 nucleotide sequence: TGTGCCAGCAGCTTAAGCTACAATGAGCAGTTCTTC.

The sample holds one count of this clone. The V call is TRBV6-1, the J call TRBJ2-7; D not certain. The ends were cut back, 1 base at V and 1 base at J, with 11 bases in the middle. This CDR3 region has 15 residues. Germline values: CDR1 MNHNS, CDR2 SASEGT. DNA of the CDR3: TGTGCCAGCAGTGAAGGACCACTTGTTTCCTACGAGCAGTACTTC. This gives the protein CASSEGPLVSYEQYF.

In its sample, this clone was seen a few times. The chain carries TRBV28 and TRBJ2-7, with D perhaps TRBD2 (6 bases). The CDR3 is made up of 12 amino acids. Germline V gene lookup returns CDR1 MDHEN and CDR2 SYDVKM. V shed 4 bases and J shed 9 bases, with 13 bases lying between them. The CDR3 DNA is TGTGCCAGCAGTTCGGACCCAGCGGGGCAGTACTTC. It encodes CASSSDPAGQYF.

CDR3: CASTGPTVNEKLFF. In nucleotides, the CDR3 is TGTGCCAGCACCGGACCCACTGTTAATGAAAAACTGTTTTTT. The chain links TRBV2 to TRBJ1-4, with D uncertain. V lost 7 bases and J 4 bases, leaving 13 bases between the germline ends. The CDR3 loop spans 14 amino acids. Per germline, CDR1 SNHLY and CDR2 FYNNEI. Based on the CDR3 plus reference TRBV2 and TRBJ1-4, the full variable domain is EPEVTQTPSHQVTQMGQEVILRCVPISNHLYFYWYRQILGQKVEFLVSFYNNEISEKSEIFDDQFSVERPDGSNFTLKIRSTKLEDSAMYFCASTGPTVNEKLFFGSGTQLSVL.

The chain employs TRBV25-1 and TRBJ2-1; 10 bases map to TRBD2. The CDR3 length is 16 residues. J lost 3 bases, V lost 5 bases, and 7 bases had no gene match. Germline V CDR1 and CDR2: MGHDK, SYGVNS. CDR3 DNA: TGTGCCAGCAGTCCTCGAGCGGGAGGGGGCTACAATGAGCAGTTCTTC. Translating it yields CASSPRAGGGYNEQFF.

V and J are TRBV19 and TRBJ2-7; unclear D gene. The CDR3 has 13 amino acids. Trimming took off 3 bases at V and 10 bases at J, with 16 bases between the two ends. Germline assignment: CDR1 LNHDA and CDR2 SQIVND (reference sequence). The CDR3: CASSIPGISNQYF. CDR3 DNA: TGTGCCAGTAGTATCCCTGGGATTTCGAATCAGTACTTC.

The chain joins TRBV6-5 to TRBJ2-5; 7 bases are a match to TRBD1. This CDR3 region has 15 residues. The germline gives CDR1 MNHEY, CDR2 SVGAGI. V dropped 5 bases and J dropped 4; count of bases not matched to a gene: 10. CDR3 sequence (DNA): TGTGCCAGCAGTCAGCAACCGGGACAGTTAGAGACCCAGTACTTC. It translates to CASSQQPGQLETQYF.

The rearrangement uses TRBV5-1 and TRBJ2-3; the D gene is possibly TRBD2 (6 bases). The V gene lost 3 bases and the J gene lost 2 bases, with 28 bases spanning the gap. The CDR3 sequence is 20 residues long. In germline, CDR1 is SGHRS, CDR2 YFSETQ. The CDR3 DNA reads TGCGCCAGCAGCTCCAGGTTCCCCCTAACACTAGCCGGGAACACAGATACGCAGTATTTT. This translates into CASSSRFPLTLAGNTDTQYF.

The V call is TRBV6-6, the J call TRBJ1-2, with 7 positions matching TRBD1. The CDR3 loop spans 15 amino acids. Germline lookup yields CDR1 MNHNY and CDR2 SVGAGI (reference sequence). J lost 7 bases, V lost 2 bases, and 10 bases had no gene match. Here the CDR3 DNA reads TGTGCCAGCAGTTACGGGGGGCAGGGGGAGGGTGGCTACACCTTC. Its translation is CASSYGGQGEGGYTF.

The V gene is TRBV15, the J gene TRBJ1-2; 11 nucleotides line up with TRBD1. CDR3 length: 15 residues. Germline V gene sequence: CDR1 LNHNV, CDR2 YYDKDF (reference sequence). The V segment lost 5 bases and the J segment 5 bases; nucleotides outside the gene matches: 7. The CDR3, as DNA: TGTGCCACCAGCCCTAGGACAGGGGGCTGGTATGGCTACACCTTC. This gives the protein CATSPRTGGWYGYTF.

The V and J genes are TRBV11-2 and TRBJ2-3; D is unclear. The germline V gene encodes CDR1 SGHAT and CDR2 FQNNGV. V lost 0 bases, J lost 3 bases, and 7 bases lay in between. The CDR3 spans 14 residues. This CDR3 reads CASSLDRWTDTQYF. The CDR3 DNA reads TGTGCCAGCAGCTTAGACAGGTGGACAGATACGCAGTATTTT.

V usage is TRBV6-6 and J usage is TRBJ2-7; 11 bases fit TRBD2. The CDR3 is 15 residues long. Germline lookup yields CDR1 MNHNY and CDR2 SVGAGI (reference sequence). The junction had 6 bases not matched to a gene; V was cut back by 2 bases and J by 6 bases. The CDR3 nucleotides are TGTGCCAGCAGTTACCTGGGACTAGCGGAGAGCGAGCAGTACTTC. Translated: CASSYLGLAESEQYF.

This clone has just a few counts. Only one base separates this from a far larger clonotype, so it likely reflects a read error. V gene TRBV14 combines with J gene TRBJ2-7; 10 bases match TRBD1. CDR1 and CDR2 from the germline V gene are SGHDN and FVKESK. Trimming took 1 base from V and 6 from J; bases not matched to a gene: 3. The CDR3 spans 14 residues. The CDR3 reads CASSQGQGAGEQYF. DNA for the CDR3: TGTGCCAGCAGCCAAGGACAGGGGGCAGGCGAGCAGTACTTC.